One and the same sample provided the 7 T cell receptor beta chains below, sequenced in a study (dated by TCRdb to about 2016). Library method: RT-PCR. Sequencing was carried out with an Illumina MiSeq. The public reads were quality trimmed at Q25 with fastp and then assembled into clones with MiXCR by TCRdb, keeping productive beta chains. CDR3 protein duplicates are merged, each entry listing the most common genes and DNA. Here the sample has hundreds of thousands of distinct CDR3 sequences; 13% to 15% occur a single time. The ten largest make up roughly 3.9% of the sample. Sequencing was carried out using memory CD4+ T cells from blood. All receptors derive from a female donor in good health, serving as a healthy control.

This clonotype was seen ten or more times. V gene TRBV10-3 combines with J gene TRBJ2-3; D possibly corresponds to TRBD2 (6 bases). Germline lookup yields CDR1 ENHRY and CDR2 SYGVKD. The CDR3 is made up of 14 amino acids. The V gene lost 9 bases and the J gene lost 2 bases, with 15 bases spanning the gap. The CDR3 DNA sequence: TGTGCCATAACTGAGGAGGGAGACACAGATACGCAGTATTTT. This translates into CAITEEGDTDTQYF.

The genes are TRBV7-8 and TRBJ2-7, with TRBD1 matching over 7 bases. The V gene's germline CDR1 is SGHVS and CDR2 FQNEAQ. V trimming: 4 bases; J trimming: 2 bases; junction bases outside the gene matches: 11. The CDR3 extends over 16 amino acids. This chain's CDR3 is CASSSRETGWTYEQYF. CDR3 nucleotide sequence: TGTGCCAGCAGCTCCCGAGAGACAGGGTGGACCTACGAGCAGTACTTC.

This clonotype was counted at least ten times. The chain links TRBV6-2 or TRBV6-3 to TRBJ2-7; a weak D match, TRBD1 (6 bases). V was cut by 10 bases and J by 3 bases, with 13 bases left in between. CDR1 and CDR2 from the germline V gene are MNHEY and SVGEGT. CDR3 length: 12 residues. DNA for the CDR3: TGTGCCACACAGGACAGCCTCTACGAGCAGTACTTC. Protein: CATQDSLYEQYF.

This clonotype was seen repeatedly, ten times or more. V and J are TRBV20-1 and TRBJ2-7, with D tentatively TRBD1 or TRBD2 (5 bases each). The V gene lost 7 bases and the J gene lost 2 bases, with 18 bases spanning the gap. CDR1 and CDR2 (germline): DFQATT, SNEGSKA (reference sequence). The CDR3 sequence is 14 residues long. The CDR3 bases are TGCAGTGTAGGCGGGTATGGCAGGGCCTACGAGCAGTACTTC. Its protein is CSVGGYGRAYEQYF.

This clonotype was counted at least ten times. This CDR3 reads CSVEGWETQYF. The CDR3 coding sequence is TGCAGCGTTGAGGGTTGGGAGACCCAGTACTTC. This chain uses TRBV29-1 with TRBJ2-5; unclear D gene. Between the trimmed V and J ends, which lost 3 bases and 5 bases, there was a span of 7 bases. CDR3 length: 11 amino acids. Germline V CDR1 and CDR2: SQVTM, ANQGSEA.

This clonotype was seen a few times. The rearrangement joins TRBV5-5 to TRBJ2-1; 10 bases are a match to TRBD2. The CDR3 covers 16 residues. Germline CDR1 reads SGHKS; CDR2 reads YYEKEE (reference sequence). V trimming: 2 bases; J trimming: 7 bases; junction bases outside the gene matches: 9. The CDR3 coding sequence is TGTGCCAGCAGCTTAGGACTAGCGGCCTTTGTTAATGAGCAGTTCTTC. Residues: CASSLGLAAFVNEQFF.

The rearrangement links TRBV7-2 to TRBJ2-7; 8 bases map to TRBD1. Germline V gene lookup returns CDR1 SGHTA and CDR2 FQGNSA. The CDR3 consists of 13 residues. V was pared by 5 bases and J by 9 bases, with 9 bases of the junction left unmatched. In DNA form, the CDR3 reads TGTGCCAGCAGCACACCGGGACAGGCTTGGCAGTACTTC. As protein: CASSTPGQAWQYF.